This entry lists 14 T cell receptor beta chains sequenced from one sample in a study of CD8 T cells in Susac syndrome. Roughly 0.45 to 1 ug RNA was reverse transcribed with random hexamers. TCRdb re-analysed the immunoSEQ multiplex PCR reads in MiXCR, keeping a single row per CDR3 protein. The sample carries 350,000 to 550,000 distinct CDR3 sequences, around 85% recorded once. The specimen sequenced was CD8+ T cells from PBMCs. Receptors originate from a human donor with multiple sclerosis.

The rearrangement uses TRBV5-6 and TRBJ1-5, with 7 bases fitting TRBD1. V was pared by 4 bases and J by 4 bases, with 17 bases of the junction left unmatched. Germline CDR1 reads SGHDT; CDR2 reads YYEEEE. CDR3 length: 18 amino acids. CDR3 in amino acids: CASSGGRGGAHPNQPQHF. For the CDR3, the DNA is TGTGCCAGCAGCGGGGGGCGAGGGGGCGCACATCCTAATCAGCCCCAGCATTTT. The entire variable domain, with the rest obtained from reference TRBV5-6 and TRBJ1-5, is as follows: DAGVTQSPTHLIKTRGQQVTLRCSPKSGHDTVSWYQQALGQGPQFIFQYYEEEERQRGNFPDRFSGHQFPNYSSELNVNALLLGDSALYLCASSGGRGGAHPNQPQHFGDGTRLSIL.

The chain couples TRBV20-1 to TRBJ2-3; 7 bases align to TRBD1. Germline V gene lookup returns CDR1 DFQATT and CDR2 SNEGSKA (reference sequence). With 5 bases clipped from V and 0 bases from J, the junction kept 17 bases outside the gene matches. This CDR3 is built from 18 residues. CDR3 residues: CSAESPPWTGKSTDTQYF. For the CDR3, the DNA is TGCAGTGCTGAGAGTCCTCCCTGGACAGGCAAGAGCACAGATACGCAGTATTTT.

The rearrangement links TRBV19 to TRBJ1-1; D might be TRBD1 (5 bases). V shed 7 bases and J shed 3 bases, with 15 bases lying between them. The CDR3 is made up of 14 amino acids. Germline V gene data show CDR1 as LNHDA and CDR2 as SQIVND (reference sequence). Here the CDR3 reads CASNDFRDDTEAFF. The CDR3 region has the DNA TGTGCCAGTAACGACTTCAGGGACGACACTGAAGCTTTCTTT.

The V and J genes are TRBV5-1 and TRBJ1-2, with D possibly TRBD1 on 5 matching bases. The CDR3 runs 12 residues. The germline V and J ends were trimmed by 4 bases and 7 bases, with 11 bases remaining between them. The germline V gene encodes CDR1 SGHRS and CDR2 YFSETQ. The CDR3 DNA reads TGCGCCAGCAGCGGGGGGTTCGCTGGCTACACCTTC. This gives the protein CASSGGFAGYTF. Together with reference TRBV5-1 and TRBJ1-2, the CDR3 gives the full variable domain: KAGVTQTPRYLIKTRGQQVTLSCSPISGHRSVSWYQQTPGQGLQFLFEYFSETQRNKGNFPGRFSGRQFSNSRSEMNVSTLELGDSALYLCASSGGFAGYTFGSGTRLTVV.

The V call is TRBV25-1, the J call TRBJ2-1; D remains unclear. The V gene's germline CDR1 is MGHDK and CDR2 SYGVNS. V dropped 8 bases and J dropped 6 bases, with 11 bases sitting between them. The CDR3 is made up of 12 amino acids. The CDR3 DNA follows: TGTGCCAGCGCCGTTAATCTCAATGAGCAGTTCTTC. Its translation is CASAVNLNEQFF.

In this sample, this clonotype turned up once. The chain has TRBV6-1 and TRBJ1-1; 7 bases agree with TRBD1. This CDR3 has 14 residues. Germline CDR1 reads MNHNS; CDR2 reads SASEGT. With 6 bases clipped from V and 4 bases from J, the junction kept 8 bases outside the gene matches. Written as DNA, the CDR3 is TGTGCCAGCAGAACCCCAGGGGGGAGCACTGAAGCTTTCTTT. It yields the protein CASRTPGGSTEAFF.

This clonotype has at least ten counts. This rearrangement joins TRBV6-1 to TRBJ2-7, with D hard to call. There are 11 residues in the CDR3. The germline gives CDR1 MNHNS, CDR2 SASEGT. The V gene lost 5 bases and the J gene lost 0 bases, with 2 bases spanning the gap. CDR3: CASSTSYEQYF. The CDR3 DNA reads as TGTGCCAGCAGTACCTCCTACGAGCAGTACTTC.

The chain employs TRBV10-3 and TRBJ1-5; D is uncertain. Deletions cut 3 bases from V and 0 bases from J, with 12 bases between. The CDR3 totals 16 residues. CDR1 and CDR2 (germline): ENHRY, SYGVKD. The CDR3 coding sequence is TGTGCCATCAGTGATTCGGACGGTAATAGCAATCAGCCCCAGCATTTT. It yields the protein CAISDSDGNSNQPQHF.

The J gene is TRBJ2-4, the V gene TRBV11-2; 11 nucleotides match TRBD1. The V segment lost 4 bases and the J segment 8 bases; nucleotides outside the gene matches: 10. From germline, CDR1 is SGHAT and CDR2 FQNNGV. The CDR3 loop spans 16 amino acids. The DNA for the CDR3 is TGTGCCAGCAGCTCATCGACGGGACAGGGGGTATACATTCAGTACTTC. It specifies CASSSSTGQGVYIQYF.

This clonotype has only a few counts. This chain links TRBV6-1 with TRBJ1-1; D gene ambiguous. The CDR3 runs 14 residues. Germline lookup yields CDR1 MNHNS and CDR2 SASEGT. Trimming removed 5 bases at V and 2 bases at J, with 12 bases between. CDR3 loop: CASSNTKKNTEAFF. The CDR3 region has the DNA TGTGCCAGCAGTAATACAAAGAAAAACACTGAAGCTTTCTTT.

V usage is TRBV27 and J usage is TRBJ1-5; D remains ambiguous. The CDR3 consists of 15 residues. Germline lookup yields CDR1 MNHEY and CDR2 SMNVEV (reference sequence). The germline V and J ends were trimmed by 4 bases and 0 bases, with 10 bases remaining between them. CDR3: CASSSIMGSNQPQHF. DNA of the CDR3: TGTGCCAGCAGTTCGATAATGGGTAGCAATCAGCCCCAGCATTTT.

The rearrangement uses TRBV6-1 and TRBJ1-6, with TRBD1 identical over 7 bases. V lost 5 bases, J lost 7 bases, and 14 bases stayed unmatched. Germline values: CDR1 MNHNS, CDR2 SASEGT. The CDR3 covers 17 residues. The CDR3 region has the DNA TGTGCCAGCAGTCTCACAGGGGTGCGGCGGGGAAATTCACCCCTCCACTTT. Protein sequence: CASSLTGVRRGNSPLHF.

This CDR3 is CATRGDRGSDTQYF. In DNA, the CDR3 is TGTGCCACCCGCGGGGACAGGGGGTCAGATACGCAGTATTTT. The genes are TRBV6-6 and TRBJ2-3, with 11 bases aligning to TRBD1. The length of the CDR3 is 14 residues. J gave up 4 bases and V 10 bases, and 7 bases lay outside the gene matches. In germline, CDR1 is MNHNY, CDR2 SVGAGI (reference sequence).

The chain joins TRBV5-1 to TRBJ1-2, with no clear D. CDR3 length equals 17 residues. The ends were cut back, 5 bases at V and 0 bases at J, with 20 bases in the middle. Germline assignment: CDR1 SGHRS and CDR2 YFSETQ. The CDR3 sequence is CASRAAGSDLPNYGYTF. CDR3 nucleotide sequence: TGCGCCAGCAGAGCGGCCGGCAGTGACCTCCCTAACTATGGCTACACCTTC. Looking up the rest from reference TRBV5-1 and TRBJ1-2 gives the full variable domain: KAGVTQTPRYLIKTRGQQVTLSCSPISGHRSVSWYQQTPGQGLQFLFEYFSETQRNKGNFPGRFSGRQFSNSRSEMNVSTLELGDSALYLCASRAAGSDLPNYGYTFGSGTRLTVV.